A single sample is the source of the 28 T cell receptor beta chains below, sequenced in a study of blood T cell repertoires in COVID-19. Sequenced by immunoSEQ multiplex PCR; TCRdb stores in-frame clones only, minus some. The data show roughly 40,000 clones, roughly nine tenths seen once. Sample: peripheral blood. The source is a human donor in a cohort sampled during active COVID-19.

The CDR3 region is CASSFGTGSYEQYF. CDR3 DNA sequence: TGTGCCAGCAGTTTCGGGACAGGCTCCTACGAGCAGTACTTC. This chain uses TRBV6-6 with TRBJ2-7, with 8 positions matching TRBD1. The J segment lost 0 bases and the V segment lost 4 bases, leaving 2 bases of the junction unmatched. The CDR3 is 14 residues long. Germline V gene data show CDR1 as MNHNY and CDR2 as SVGAGI (reference sequence).

This chain links TRBV29-1 with TRBJ2-7; possible D gene TRBD1, 5 bases. The CDR3 has 13 amino acids. The V end lost 1 base, the J end lost 0 bases, and 7 bases lay between the germline ends. CDR1 SQVTM and CDR2 ANQGSEA come from the germline V gene. The CDR3 DNA reads TGCAGCGTTGAAGGACAGAACTCCTACGAGCAGTACTTC. Its translation is CSVEGQNSYEQYF.

This sequence joins TRBV6-5 and TRBJ1-6; TRBD1 is a possible D gene (5 bases). The CDR3 sequence is 14 residues long. Germline V lookup: CDR1 MNHEY, CDR2 SVGAGI. V dropped 8 bases and J dropped 5 bases, with 13 bases sitting between them. DNA of the CDR3: TGTGCCAGCGACTCCGGGACTCATAATTCACCCCTCCACTTT. Its translation: CASDSGTHNSPLHF.

This chain connects TRBV7-2 to TRBJ1-2, with 9 bases aligning to TRBD1. V lost 5 bases and J lost 4; bases outside the gene matches: 5. The CDR3 has 14 amino acids. Germline CDR1 SGHTA, CDR2 FQGNSA. The chain's CDR3 is CASSQGTGFYGYTF. The CDR3 nucleotides read TGTGCCAGCAGCCAAGGGACAGGGTTCTATGGCTACACCTTC. The full variable domain, with the rest looked up from reference TRBV7-2 and TRBJ1-2, is GAGVSQSPSNKVTEKGKDVELRCDPISGHTALYWYRQSLGQGLEFLIYFQGNSAPDKSGLPSDRFSAERTGGSVSTLTIQRTQQEDSAVYLCASSQGTGFYGYTFGSGTRLTVV.

This clone was seen just once. The V and J genes are TRBV18 and TRBJ1-1; 8 bases align to TRBD1. The CDR3 runs to 15 residues. V lost 5 bases, J lost 1 base, and 6 bases stayed unmatched. Per the germline V gene, CDR1 is KGHSH and CDR2 is LQKENI. This chain's CDR3 is CASSSWDRTNTEAFF. The CDR3 nucleotides read TGTGCCAGCTCATCCTGGGACAGGACGAACACTGAAGCTTTCTTT.

The chain is built from TRBV27 and TRBJ1-1; 7 bases fit TRBD1. The V gene end was trimmed by 3 bases and the J gene end by 7 bases; junction bases not matched to a gene: 5. Germline V gene lookup returns CDR1 MNHEY and CDR2 SMNVEV (reference sequence). The CDR3 contains 13 residues. The CDR3 here is CASSFSGGNEAFF. The DNA for the CDR3 is TGTGCCAGCAGTTTTTCAGGGGGAAATGAAGCTTTCTTT.

The chain carries TRBV6-1 and TRBJ1-3; D is unresolved. Trimming removed 2 bases at V and 0 bases at J, with 11 bases between. This CDR3 has 16 amino acids. The germline V gene encodes CDR1 MNHNS and CDR2 SASEGT. The CDR3 region has the DNA TGTGCCAGCAGTGAACAGACTGTTCCCTCTGGAAACACCATATATTTT. Translation gives CASSEQTVPSGNTIYF.

As for this clone: The junction and the germline gene differ at one end; a read error may be behind it. V and J are TRBV6-1 and TRBJ1-1; TRBD1 is a possible D gene (5 bases). Germline CDR1 MNHNS, CDR2 SASEGT. This CDR3 comprises 15 residues. The CDR3 sequence: CASSEGVGGNTEAFF. CDR3 DNA: TGTGCCAGCAGCGAAGGAGTCGGGGGGAACACTGAAGCTTTCTTT.

The chain recombines TRBV5-1 with TRBJ2-5, with 14 nucleotides matching TRBD2. CDR3 length: 16 residues. J was trimmed by 9 bases and V by 4 bases; bases with no gene match: 11. From germline, CDR1 is SGHRS and CDR2 YFSETQ. In DNA form, the CDR3 reads TGCGCCAGCAGCGTCACCGGGACTAGCGGGAGTGAGGCCCAGTACTTC. It is translated as CASSVTGTSGSEAQYF. Full variable domain (remainder filled in from reference TRBV5-1 and TRBJ2-5): KAGVTQTPRYLIKTRGQQVTLSCSPISGHRSVSWYQQTPGQGLQFLFEYFSETQRNKGNFPGRFSGRQFSNSRSEMNVSTLELGDSALYLCASSVTGTSGSEAQYFGPGTRLLVL.

The rearrangement joins TRBV5-1 to TRBJ1-1, with 9 bases matching TRBD1. The CDR3 runs to 16 residues. The junction had 7 bases not matched to a gene; V was cut back by 3 bases and J by 1 base. Germline loops: CDR1 SGHRS, CDR2 YFSETQ. CDR3 residues: CASSSSGQGPNTEAFF. For the CDR3, the DNA is TGCGCCAGCAGCTCATCAGGACAGGGGCCGAACACTGAAGCTTTCTTT.

The chain employs TRBV24-1 and TRBJ2-1; D is unclear. Trimming shortened V by 5 bases and J by 0 bases, and 7 bases separated the two germline ends. This CDR3 spans 14 amino acids. Germline loops: CDR1 KGHDR, CDR2 SFDVKD. The CDR3 DNA sequence: TGTGCCACCAGTGGACAAACCTCCTACAATGAGCAGTTCTTC. Encoded protein: CATSGQTSYNEQFF.

The chain links TRBV3-1 (or the pseudogene TRBV3-2) to TRBJ1-2; 9 bases line up with TRBD1. This CDR3 is 15 amino acids long. Germline trimming cut 7 bases from V and 7 bases from J; bases unmatched to any gene: 13. Germline assignment: CDR1 LGHDT and CDR2 YNNKEL (reference sequence). CDR3 protein: CASTYGTGLESGYTF. The DNA for the CDR3 is TGTGCCAGCACCTACGGGACAGGGCTTGAGTCTGGCTACACCTTC.

V and J are TRBV6-6 and TRBJ2-7, with a tentative D call TRBD2 (5 bases). The CDR3 is made up of 15 amino acids. Germline V gene sequence: CDR1 MNHNY, CDR2 SVGAGI (reference sequence). The V end was cut by 5 bases, the J end by 4 bases, with 18 bases between. CDR3 bases: TGTGCCAGCAGTCCGCGGACTCGCCGTGAATACGAGCAGTACTTC. The encoded protein is CASSPRTRREYEQYF.

The genes are TRBV27 and TRBJ1-2; 11 nucleotides agree with TRBD1. Per germline, CDR1 MNHEY and CDR2 SMNVEV (reference sequence). The CDR3 contains 17 residues. Trimming at V came to 4 bases and at J to 1 base, leaving 8 bases not matched to a gene. This chain's CDR3 is CASSSPWTGGGNYGYTF. CDR3 coding DNA: TGTGCCAGCAGTTCCCCCTGGACAGGGGGCGGTAACTATGGCTACACCTTC.

The rearrangement uses TRBV4-2 and TRBJ1-5, with D unclear. Per the germline V gene, CDR1 is LGHNA and CDR2 is YNFKEQ. This CDR3 is 16 amino acids long. V was cut by 0 bases and J by 7 bases, with 16 bases left in between. CDR3 DNA: TGTGCCAGCAGCCAAGATCTTGGCGGAAACGGCCAGCCCCAGCATTTT. Protein product: CASSQDLGGNGQPQHF.

V usage is TRBV23-1 and J usage is TRBJ2-2; 7 nucleotides line up with TRBD1. TRBV23-1 is given ORF status, its function remaining uncertain. Germline trimming cut 8 bases from V and 7 bases from J; bases unmatched to any gene: 16. The CDR3 loop spans 16 amino acids. The DNA for the CDR3 is TGCGCCAGCTTGTACCTAGAAGGGACAGTTGGCGGGGAGCTGTTTTTT. This gives the protein CASLYLEGTVGGELFF.

The chain couples TRBV6-5 to TRBJ1-3; D is uncertain. In germline, CDR1 is MNHEY, CDR2 SVGAGI. V was cut by 0 bases and J by 0 bases, with 9 bases left in between. The CDR3 length is 16 residues. The CDR3 coding sequence is TGTGCCAGCAGTTACTCGGACTCGAGCTCTGGAAACACCATATATTTT. Its translation is CASSYSDSSSGNTIYF.

The J gene is TRBJ1-1, the V gene TRBV2; no firm D call. Looked up from germline, CDR1 is SNHLY and CDR2 is FYNNEI. The V gene lost 4 bases and the J gene lost 4 bases, with 10 bases spanning the gap. The CDR3 spans 13 residues. This CDR3 is CASSVLGGTEAFF. The CDR3, as DNA: TGTGCCAGCAGTGTACTTGGAGGCACTGAAGCTTTCTTT. The complete variable domain, with remaining parts taken from reference TRBV2 and TRBJ1-1, reads EPEVTQTPSHQVTQMGQEVILRCVPISNHLYFYWYRQILGQKVEFLVSFYNNEISEKSEIFDDQFSVERPDGSNFTLKIRSTKLEDSAMYFCASSVLGGTEAFFGQGTRLTVV.

The CDR3: CASNGPRTGGSYEQYF. The CDR3 nucleotides are TGTGCCAGCAATGGACCCCGGACAGGGGGCTCGTACGAGCAGTACTTC. V usage is TRBV28 and J usage is TRBJ2-7; TRBD1 aligns across 11 bases. The CDR3 consists of 16 residues. Germline loops: CDR1 MDHEN, CDR2 SYDVKM. V lost 7 bases and J lost 4; bases outside the gene matches: 12.

The V and J genes are TRBV6-4 and TRBJ1-1; weak D call: TRBD1 (5 bases). Germline V CDR1 and CDR2: MRHNA, SNTAGT. V shed 0 bases and J shed 5 bases, with 13 bases lying between them. The CDR3 totals 15 residues. This CDR3 is CASSDSSAGRTEAFF. CDR3 nucleotides: TGTGCCAGCAGTGACTCGTCTGCGGGACGGACTGAAGCTTTCTTT.

V is TRBV11-2 and J is TRBJ1-5, with a tentative D call TRBD1 (5 bases). Germline V lookup: CDR1 SGHAT, CDR2 FQNNGV. The CDR3 is 13 amino acids. V shed 5 bases and J shed 4 bases, with 9 bases lying between them. CDR3 sequence: CASSHGGNQPQHF. The CDR3 DNA sequence: TGTGCCAGCAGCCACGGGGGTAATCAGCCCCAGCATTTT.

V is TRBV13 and J is TRBJ2-7; tentatively, D is TRBD1 (5 bases). The CDR3 extends over 13 amino acids. Germline CDR1 is PRHDT and CDR2 is FYEKMQ (reference sequence). With 2 bases removed from V and 1 base from J, the gap between germline ends came to 6 bases. CDR3 nucleotide sequence: TGTGCCAGCAGCTTAAGGGGATCCTACGAGCAGTACTTC. Translating gives CASSLRGSYEQYF.

V gene TRBV4-2 combines with J gene TRBJ1-4; possible D gene TRBD1, 6 bases. The CDR3 is 16 residues long. Looked up from germline, CDR1 is LGHNA and CDR2 is YNFKEQ. With 4 bases removed from V and 6 bases from J, the gap between germline ends came to 18 bases. In DNA form, the CDR3 reads TGTGCCAGCAGCCGAGATTGGGCAGGGGATTATGAAAAACTGTTTTTT. It is translated as CASSRDWAGDYEKLFF.

The chain uses TRBV11-2 and TRBJ2-7; possibly TRBD1 for D (6 bases). Trimming stripped 5 bases from V and 7 bases from J, with 21 bases between. The CDR3 has 15 residues. CDR1 SGHAT and CDR2 FQNNGV come from the germline V gene. The CDR3 here is CASSQRQDPSGEQYF. The CDR3, as DNA: TGTGCCAGCAGCCAGAGACAGGATCCCTCGGGGGAGCAGTACTTC.

The rearrangement uses TRBV30 and TRBJ1-3; no reliable D call. Germline CDR1 reads GTSNPN; CDR2 reads SVGIG (reference sequence). Trimming cost V 3 bases and J 8 bases, with 11 bases left between them. CDR3 length: 12 residues. The CDR3 DNA reads TGTGCCTGGAGCGTAACATCCGACACCATATATTTT. Protein sequence: CAWSVTSDTIYF.

The rearrangement uses TRBV6-6 and TRBJ2-7; TRBD1 is a possible D gene (6 bases). The CDR3 covers 13 residues. The germline gives CDR1 MNHNY, CDR2 SVGAGI (reference sequence). Trimming removed 9 bases from V and 0 bases from J, with 12 bases in between. The CDR3, as DNA: TGTGCCAGTAGGACAGCGAGCTCCTACGAGCAGTACTTC. This gives the protein CASRTASSYEQYF.

The V call is TRBV6-5, the J call TRBJ2-7, with D possibly being TRBD1 (5 bases). Germline V gives CDR1 MNHEY, CDR2 SVGAGI. The germline V and J ends were trimmed by 4 bases and 6 bases, with 19 bases remaining between them. CDR3 length: 15 amino acids. CDR3 DNA sequence: TGTGCCAGCAGTTCCGTGGGCCGTGGGGCCTTCGAGCAGTACTTC. It codes for CASSSVGRGAFEQYF.

V usage is TRBV10-2 and J usage is TRBJ1-2; maybe TRBD1 (6 bases). V lost 5 bases to trimming and J lost 4 bases, with 8 bases between them. Germline-derived CDR1 and CDR2 are WSHSY and SAAADI. CDR3 size: 12 residues. The CDR3 DNA is TGCGCCAGCAGTACAGGGACCTATGGCTACACCTTC. Protein product: CASSTGTYGYTF.